Below are 10 T cell receptor beta chains sequenced from a single sample in a study of PD-1 blockade in classical Hodgkin lymphoma. The method was immunoSEQ multiplex PCR; TCRdb's version includes in-frame clones alone and lacks a portion of them. The sample shows some 21,000 clones, about 95% of them seen only once. Time point in this sample: newly diagnosed, previously untreated cHL patient sample. Sequences were obtained from peripheral blood mononuclear cells (PBMCs). The receptors here all came from a human donor with classical Hodgkin lymphoma.

The V and J genes are TRBV6-1 and TRBJ2-5; D is undetermined. This CDR3 is 13 amino acids long. The germline gives CDR1 MNHNS, CDR2 SASEGT. V was clipped by 3 bases and J by 4 bases, with 9 bases between them. CDR3 in DNA: TGTGCCAGCAGTGAGCGTTTCGCAGAGACCCAGTACTTC. Its protein product is CASSERFAETQYF.

The CDR3 sequence: CAWSVGVTYEQYF. CDR3 bases: TGTGCCTGGAGTGTGGGGGTAACCTACGAGCAGTACTTC. This sequence joins TRBV30 and TRBJ2-7; D is tentatively TRBD1 or TRBD2 (5 bases each). CDR3 size: 13 residues. V lost 0 bases, J lost 2 bases, and 8 bases lay in between. CDR1 is GTSNPN, CDR2 SVGIG, per germline (reference sequence).

The chain carries TRBV7-3 and TRBJ2-3; 8 bases map to TRBD2. Germline V lookup: CDR1 SGHTA, CDR2 FQGTGA. The CDR3 is 15 residues long. V lost 4 bases to trimming and J lost 1 base; unmatched junction nucleotides: 4. CDR3 nucleotide sequence: TGTGCCAGCAGCTCCACCGGGGGGGGCACAGATACGCAGTATTTT. This sequence encodes CASSSTGGGTDTQYF.

The chain has TRBV7-9 and TRBJ2-3, with unresolved D. Germline loops: CDR1 SEHNR, CDR2 FQNEAQ (reference sequence). Trimming left V 1 base short and J 6 bases short, with 11 bases between. This CDR3 has 14 amino acids. As DNA, the CDR3 is TGTGCCAGCAGCTTAGTTGACACGCGGGATACGCAGTATTTT. Its protein product is CASSLVDTRDTQYF.

The DNA of the CDR3 is TGTGCCAGCACCCCCTTCGCGATATTGGGAGGGACGAACACTGAAGCTTTCTTT. This encodes CASTPFAILGGTNTEAFF. This chain uses TRBV6-4 with TRBJ1-1, with D perhaps matching TRBD1 (5 bases). Germline V gene sequence: CDR1 MRHNA, CDR2 SNTAGT. V was pared by 7 bases and J by 1 base, with 25 bases between. The CDR3 sequence is 18 residues long.

The CDR3 sequence: CASSPRQGGGYTF. The CDR3 nucleotides are TGTGCCAGCAGCCCCCGACAGGGAGGAGGCTACACCTTC. The rearrangement uses TRBV7-3 and TRBJ1-2; 7 bases are a match to TRBD1. The V gene's germline CDR1 is SGHTA and CDR2 FQGTGA. CDR3 length: 13 residues. V lost 5 bases, J lost 8 bases, and 8 bases stayed unmatched.

The chain has TRBV7-2 and TRBJ2-7; perhaps TRBD2 as D (5 bases). The V gene lost 0 bases and the J gene lost 0 bases, with 12 bases spanning the gap. The V gene's germline CDR1 is SGHTA and CDR2 FQGNSA. This CDR3 has 16 amino acids. The CDR3 region is CASSLAGGWYSYEQYF. As DNA, the CDR3 is TGTGCCAGCAGCTTAGCCGGCGGGTGGTACTCCTACGAGCAGTACTTC.

Written as DNA, the CDR3 is TGTGCCAGCAGTTTTACAGCCCCGCCCTCGGAGCAGTACTTC. This sequence encodes CASSFTAPPSEQYF. The chain has TRBV27 and TRBJ2-7; D gene ambiguous. The CDR3 length is 14 residues. CDR1 MNHEY and CDR2 SMNVEV come from the germline V gene (reference sequence). V shed 3 bases and J shed 7 bases, with 16 bases lying between them.

V gene TRBV15 combines with J gene TRBJ2-1, with 12 bases aligning to TRBD2. The CDR3 loop spans 15 amino acids. CDR1 and CDR2 (germline): LNHNV, YYDKDF (reference sequence). V lost 4 bases and J lost 7; bases outside the gene matches: 5. CDR3 residues: CATSTSGGAFNEQFF. The CDR3 DNA follows: TGTGCCACCAGCACTAGCGGGGGGGCCTTTAATGAGCAGTTCTTC.

The genes are TRBV11-2 and TRBJ2-2, with 10 positions matching TRBD2. J lost 1 base, V lost 0 bases, and 8 bases had no gene match. The CDR3 totals 19 residues. Germline V gene data show CDR1 as SGHAT and CDR2 as FQNNGV. The CDR3 region has the DNA TGTGCCAGCAGCTTAGAGCCCGCCAGCGGGGGGGGGAACACCGGGGAGCTGTTTTTT. Translation: CASSLEPASGGGNTGELFF.